The subject of this entry is one T cell receptor (beta chain). What this receptor recognizes is not known. No base qualities exist here, and no much larger clone lies one base off it. Separate from the roughly 650-subject first cohort, the validation cohort of roughly 110 subjects was the group to which the donors belonged. These data originate in a study of cytomegalovirus exposure and HLA in healthy donors listed by TCRdb under 2017. At the level of the whole study: According to a later analysis, the approximately 120 validation repertoires were produced on the same platform as the approximately 600 repertoires of the first cohort. The aim of the study was to test whether cataloging public T cell receptors could identify signatures of past pathogen exposure. A separate validation cohort of over a hundred different subjects was used in addition to the 666-subject first cohort. To predict cytomegalovirus infection status, the study brought together high-throughput TCR immunosequencing, statistical association of individual TCRs with disease status, and machine learning.

The investigation overall reported the following: In the study, some 160 TCR beta chains were listed as associated with cytomegalovirus. A few of the identified cytomegalovirus-associated TCR beta chains were confirmed in vitro to be specific for cytomegalovirus antigens. A later analysis found that TCRs clustered in the first cohort also tended to co-occur in the roughly 120 validation repertoires, with more than 90% of cluster scores above 0. Most TCR sequences were observed very rarely across donors, whereas some public TCRs were present in many individuals. The classifier was reported to diagnose cytomegalovirus status with high specificity and sensitivity in both the original cohort and the validation cohort. A later analysis lacked HLA typing for the validation cohort, so it scored co-occurrence in that cohort across all 110 or so repertoires. The authors suggested that the approach could potentially be generalized to other disease states and immunological phenotypes.

CDR1 and CDR2 are read off the germline V gene as SGDLS and YYNGEE. The CDR3 contains 17 residues, cysteine and phenylalanine counted. The only DNA kept is the CDR3, 51 bases in frame from the first base. V is reduced by 3 bases and J by 4 bases, leaving a spacing of 19 bases between them. The receptor library was made with the immunoSEQ multiplex PCR assay. In the source study's methods: A statistical classification framework was developed to diagnose cytomegalovirus status using the catalog of TCR beta chain sequences. What TCRdb holds here is the immuneACCESS table cut down to in-frame rearrangements. Part of the clones is not present; checked against another copy, under half of the missing clones reflect an unresolved V gene, and the others are unexplained. The V and J calls and clone size were taken over from that table, and D and trimming were inferred from the DNA. For this sample the table gives 150,000 or so clones, of which just under 85% were detected only once. The top ten clones comprise 2% to 2.5% of the sample.

Sequencing used PBMCs. The chain links TRBV9 with TRBJ1-4, with the D gene not clear enough to name. The TCR comes from a man in his thirties or forties in good health and CMV-seropositive. The CDR3 protein is CASSAGHPGEGNEKLFF. The nucleotide sequence is TGTGCCAGCAGCGCGGGCCACCCAGGCGAGGGTAATGAAAAACTGTTTTTT.